This TCR beta chain was captured in a study of T cells in Graves' hyperthyroidism and ophthalmopathy. This clonotype occurred a few times. Germline-derived CDR1 and CDR2 are LGHDT and YNNKEL (reference sequence). The CDR3 consists of 11 residues. The germline V and J ends were trimmed by 5 bases and 9 bases, with 8 bases remaining between them. TCR beta CDR3 regions were amplified from RNA. Researchers ran a first-round RT-PCR on the TCR CDR3 using the HTBI primer set. In TCRdb, the multiplex PCR reads were re-called with MiXCR into one record per CDR3 protein. The sample shows 490,000 or so distinct CDR3 sequences, 20% to 25% of them seen only once.

The chain is built from TRBV3-1 and TRBJ1-5; D is uncertain. Sequencing used blood. This receptor was obtained from a woman aged 70-85 years with Graves' ophthalmopathy. The CDR3 protein is CASSGLGPQHF. CDR3 bases: TGTGCCAGCAGCGGGCTGGGGCCCCAGCATTTT.